This entry concerns a single TCR beta chain. The sample belongs to a study of blood T cell repertoires in COVID-19. CDR1 is MNHEY and CDR2 is SMNVEV in the germline V gene (reference sequence). The CDR3 sequence is 15 residues long. Trimming cost V 6 bases and J 0 bases, with 11 bases left between them. Some clones are missing from TCRdb's copy, which holds only in-frame ones; the method was immunoSEQ multiplex PCR. There are a few hundred thousand clones in the sample; 75% to 90% occur only once, and roughly 5% lies in the top ten. The chain has TRBV27 and TRBJ2-2, with D maybe TRBD1 (6 bases). The TCR was taken from a human donor in a cohort sampled during active COVID-19. The specimen was peripheral blood. Here the CDR3 reads CASRDRKSNTGELFF. In nucleotides, the CDR3 is TGTGCCAGCAGGGACAGAAAGTCGAACACCGGGGAGCTGTTTTTT.